This T cell receptor (beta chain) was sequenced in a study of blood T cell repertoires in COVID-19. Whole-study context: The origin of the acute and convalescent COVID-19 samples was the United States, Italy and Spain. Nucleic acid was either cDNA or gDNA, and it came from T cells, B-cell-depleted T cells, or PBMCs.

The ends were cut back, 4 bases at V and 1 base at J, with 7 bases in the middle. Germline assignment: CDR1 LNHNV and CDR2 YYDKDF (reference sequence). This CDR3 comprises 13 residues. The protocol was immunoSEQ multiplex PCR, while the TCRdb copy is restricted to in-frame clones and leaves out a portion. In the table there are 250,000 to 400,000 clones, about nine tenths of which are singletons. Those enrolled in Seattle joined during active infection and were followed longitudinally afterward. This TCR was sampled from a woman aged 25 to 39 with COVID-19, enrolled during active disease. The sample consisted of peripheral blood. V and J are TRBV15 and TRBJ1-1; the D gene is possibly TRBD1 (5 bases). The CDR3 spells CATSTTGNTEAFF. In DNA form, the CDR3 reads TGTGCCACCAGCACTACAGGGAACACTGAAGCTTTCTTT.